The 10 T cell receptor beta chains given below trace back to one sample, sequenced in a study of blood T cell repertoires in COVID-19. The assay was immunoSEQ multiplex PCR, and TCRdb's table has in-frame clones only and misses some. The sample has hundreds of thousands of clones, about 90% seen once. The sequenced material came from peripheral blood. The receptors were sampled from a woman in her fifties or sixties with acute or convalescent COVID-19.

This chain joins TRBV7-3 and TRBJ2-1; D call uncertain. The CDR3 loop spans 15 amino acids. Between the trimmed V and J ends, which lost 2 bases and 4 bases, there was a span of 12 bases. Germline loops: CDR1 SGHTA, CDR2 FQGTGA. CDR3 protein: CASSLGSVIYNEQFF. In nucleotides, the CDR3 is TGTGCCAGCAGCTTAGGTTCAGTAATATACAATGAGCAGTTCTTC.

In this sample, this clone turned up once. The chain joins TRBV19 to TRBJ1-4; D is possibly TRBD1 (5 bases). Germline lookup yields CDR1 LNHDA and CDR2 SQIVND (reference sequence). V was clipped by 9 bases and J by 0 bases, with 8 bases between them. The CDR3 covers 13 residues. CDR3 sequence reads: CASRQTTNEKLFF. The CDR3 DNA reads TGTGCCAGCCGACAGACAACTAATGAAAAACTGTTTTTT.

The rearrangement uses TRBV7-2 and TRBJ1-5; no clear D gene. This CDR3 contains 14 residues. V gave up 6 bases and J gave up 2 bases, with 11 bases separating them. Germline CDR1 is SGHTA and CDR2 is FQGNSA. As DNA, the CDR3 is TGTGCCAGCAGTCCGGGTTTCGGCAATCAGCCCCAGCATTTT. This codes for CASSPGFGNQPQHF. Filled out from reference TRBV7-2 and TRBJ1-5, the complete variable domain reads GAGVSQSPSNKVTEKGKDVELRCDPISGHTALYWYRQSLGQGLEFLIYFQGNSAPDKSGLPSDRFSAERTGGSVSTLTIQRTQQEDSAVYLCASSPGFGNQPQHFGDGTRLSIL.

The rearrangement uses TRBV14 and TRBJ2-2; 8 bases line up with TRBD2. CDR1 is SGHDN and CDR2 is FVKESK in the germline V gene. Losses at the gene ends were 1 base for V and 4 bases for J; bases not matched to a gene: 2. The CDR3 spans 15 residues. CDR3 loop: CASSQVGGGTGELFF. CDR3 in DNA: TGTGCCAGCAGCCAAGTCGGGGGGGGCACCGGGGAGCTGTTTTTT.

The CDR3 DNA is TGTGCCAGCAGCCAAGGCAGCATGACAACCTACGAGCAGTACTTC. Its translation is CASSQGSMTTYEQYF. The chain recombines TRBV3-1 (or the pseudogene TRBV3-2) with TRBJ2-7; D unclear. This CDR3 spans 15 amino acids. V was trimmed by 1 base and J by 2 bases, leaving 12 bases between them. CDR1 LGHDT and CDR2 YNNKEL come from the germline V gene (reference sequence).

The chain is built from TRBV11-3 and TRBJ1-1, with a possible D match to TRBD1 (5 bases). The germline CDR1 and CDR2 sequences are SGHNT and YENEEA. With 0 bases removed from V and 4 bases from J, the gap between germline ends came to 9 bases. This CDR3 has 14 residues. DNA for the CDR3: TGTGCCAGCAGCTTAGATGGGGCGACCACTGAAGCTTTCTTT. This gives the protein CASSLDGATTEAFF.

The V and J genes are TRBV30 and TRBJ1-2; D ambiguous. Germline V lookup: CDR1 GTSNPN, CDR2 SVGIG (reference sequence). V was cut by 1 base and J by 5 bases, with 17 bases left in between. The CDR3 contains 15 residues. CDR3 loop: CAWSGPDFGVYGYTF. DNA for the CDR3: TGTGCCTGGAGTGGCCCGGACTTTGGGGTGTATGGCTACACCTTC.

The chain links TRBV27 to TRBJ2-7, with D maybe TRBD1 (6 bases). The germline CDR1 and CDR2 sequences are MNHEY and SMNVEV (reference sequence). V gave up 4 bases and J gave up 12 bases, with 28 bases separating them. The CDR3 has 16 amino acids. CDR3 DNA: TGTGCCAGCAGTTCTGACATCCAAAGACAGGCCCAAGGTCTGTACTTC. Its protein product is CASSSDIQRQAQGLYF.

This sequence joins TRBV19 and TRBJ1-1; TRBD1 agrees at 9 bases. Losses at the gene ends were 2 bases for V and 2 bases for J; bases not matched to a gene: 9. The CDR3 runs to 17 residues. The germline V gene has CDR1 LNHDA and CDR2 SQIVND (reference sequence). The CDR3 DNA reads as TGTGCCAGTAGTATAACAGGGGGCCAACCTCGTAACACTGAAGCTTTCTTT. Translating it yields CASSITGGQPRNTEAFF.

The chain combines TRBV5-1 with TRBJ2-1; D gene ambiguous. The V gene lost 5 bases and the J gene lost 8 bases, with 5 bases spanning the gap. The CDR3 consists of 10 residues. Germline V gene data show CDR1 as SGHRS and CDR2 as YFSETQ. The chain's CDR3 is CASSGHEQFF. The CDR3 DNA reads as TGCGCCAGCAGTGGGCATGAGCAGTTCTTC.